These 13 T cell receptor beta chains originate from one sample sequenced in a study of vaccination and CD4 T cells after COVID-19. Regarding treatment: approximately 10-day PBMC culture with coronavirus spike peptide pools or control peptides (ViraFEST assay). The antigens for these receptors are not known. Oncomine TCR Beta short-read sequencing was applied to DNA from cultured CD4+ T cells. TCRdb re-called the PCR reads through MiXCR, storing one row per CDR3 protein. Of roughly 4,000 distinct CDR3 sequences in the sample, approximately 15% are singletons; the top ten hold around 20%. The sequenced sample was CD4+ T cells from blood, cultured in vitro. The receptors stem from a human donor who had recovered from COVID-19.

The CDR3 nucleotides read TGTGCCAGCAGTGGGACAGAGTACCAAGAGACCCAGTACTTC. It is translated as CASSGTEYQETQYF. This chain joins TRBV6-1 and TRBJ2-5; tentatively, D is TRBD1 (6 bases). The CDR3 is 14 amino acids. CDR1 and CDR2 from the germline V gene are MNHNS and SASEGT. Trimming removed 4 bases at V and 0 bases at J, with 9 bases between.

In regard to this clonotype: Given a much more abundant clone one base away, this may be a read error. This rearrangement joins TRBV2 to TRBJ2-5; no clear D gene. The length of the CDR3 is 11 residues. Trimming cost V 5 bases and J 2 bases, with 3 bases left between them. The germline V gene encodes CDR1 SNHLY and CDR2 FYNNEI. The CDR3 DNA reads TGTGCCAGCAGTATTCAAGAGACCCAGTACTTC. Amino acid sequence: CASSIQETQYF.

This clonotype was seen more than once but under ten times. The chain recombines TRBV7-3 with TRBJ2-3; 8 bases agree with TRBD2. J was trimmed by 7 bases and V by 3 bases; bases with no gene match: 9. CDR1 and CDR2 from the germline V gene are SGHTA and FQGTGA. This CDR3 is 15 amino acids long. CDR3 region: CASSLNGGAVYTQYF. Written as DNA, the CDR3 is TGTGCCAGCAGCTTGAACGGGGGGGCAGTATATACGCAGTATTTT.

The chain uses TRBV3-1 and TRBJ2-2; TRBD2 is a possible D gene (7 bases). The CDR3 covers 16 residues. CDR1 and CDR2 from the germline V gene are LGHDT and YNNKEL (reference sequence). V lost 3 bases and J 6 bases, leaving 17 bases between the germline ends. CDR3 bases: TGTGCCAGCAGCCAGGCAGCGGGGCAGGGGTCCGGGGAGCTGTTTTTT. Translated: CASSQAAGQGSGELFF.

This clonotype was seen a handful of times. The chain links TRBV29-1 to TRBJ2-1; D tentatively fits TRBD1 or TRBD2 (6 bases each). Trimming shortened V by 4 bases and J by 10 bases, and 17 bases separated the two germline ends. Per the germline V gene, CDR1 is SQVTM and CDR2 is ANQGSEA. CDR3 length: 13 residues. The CDR3 DNA follows: TGCAGCGTTGGGGGGGCCGGCGTTGACGAGCAGTTCTTC. It yields the protein CSVGGAGVDEQFF.

This clonotype rates as medium-sized. The J gene is TRBJ2-4, the V gene TRBV6-1, with D unclear. The germline CDR1 and CDR2 sequences are MNHNS and SASEGT. The CDR3 sequence is 17 residues long. The ends were cut back, 6 bases at V and 0 bases at J, with 18 bases in the middle. CDR3 loop: CASSPLSTNAAKNIQYF. CDR3 in DNA: TGTGCCAGCAGCCCCCTGTCCACTAACGCAGCCAAAAACATTCAGTACTTC.

This clonotype is deemed medium-sized (0.01 to 0.1%). This sequence joins TRBV6-1 and TRBJ2-7, with 10 positions matching TRBD1. Trimming removed 6 bases from V and 1 base from J; junction bases left unmatched: 6. The V gene's germline CDR1 is MNHNS and CDR2 SASEGT. The CDR3 is made up of 15 amino acids. In nucleotides, the CDR3 is TGTGCCAGCAGGCAACCGGGACAGGGGTCCTACGAGCAGTACTTC. Amino acids: CASRQPGQGSYEQYF.

J is TRBJ2-5 and V is TRBV5-6; 10 bases line up with TRBD2. The CDR3 has 15 amino acids. V trimming: 1 base; J trimming: 1 base; junction bases outside the gene matches: 1. Per germline, CDR1 SGHDT and CDR2 YYEEEE. CDR3 residues: CASSLLAGVQETQYF. CDR3 nucleotides: TGTGCCAGCAGCTTGCTAGCGGGGGTCCAAGAGACCCAGTACTTC.

This clonotype counts as medium-sized. V gene TRBV5-4 combines with J gene TRBJ1-1; D gene ambiguous. Trimming cost V 1 base and J 4 bases, with 11 bases left between them. Germline V gene lookup returns CDR1 SGHNT and CDR2 YYREEE (reference sequence). The CDR3 covers 14 residues. The CDR3 sequence is CASSLFLEGTEAFF. CDR3 bases: TGTGCCAGCAGCTTGTTTCTCGAGGGCACTGAAGCTTTCTTT.

V and J are TRBV5-1 and TRBJ2-1; the match to TRBD2 covers 14 bases. V dropped 4 bases and J dropped 0; count of bases not matched to a gene: 6. Germline V CDR1 and CDR2: SGHRS, YFSETQ. This CDR3 region has 18 residues. As DNA, the CDR3 is TGCGCCAGCAGCCCGGGACTAGCGGGGGCCGGCTCCTACAATGAGCAGTTCTTC. Its protein product is CASSPGLAGAGSYNEQFF.

By frequency in the sample, this clonotype is medium-sized. The J gene is TRBJ2-5, the V gene TRBV10-3; perhaps TRBD1 as D (6 bases). In germline, CDR1 is ENHRY, CDR2 SYGVKD. Deletions cut 4 bases from V and 1 base from J, with 7 bases between. The CDR3 runs to 13 residues. As DNA, the CDR3 is TGTGCCATCAGTGGGACAGTCCAAGAGACCCAGTACTTC. Translating gives CAISGTVQETQYF.

By share of the sample, this clonotype is medium-sized. V is TRBV20-1 and J is TRBJ1-2; 9 positions agree with TRBD1. Germline V lookup: CDR1 DFQATT, CDR2 SNEGSKA (reference sequence). The CDR3 consists of 15 residues. With 1 base clipped from V and 8 bases from J, the junction kept 11 bases outside the gene matches. As DNA, the CDR3 is TGCAGTGCTAGAGTCCCGGGACAGGGAATAACCGGCTACACCTTC. Translation gives CSARVPGQGITGYTF.

The chain couples TRBV2 to TRBJ2-3; 12 bases agree with TRBD2. Germline V gene data show CDR1 as SNHLY and CDR2 as FYNNEI. With 6 bases clipped from V and 4 bases from J, the junction kept 8 bases outside the gene matches. This CDR3 contains 16 residues. DNA of the CDR3: TGTGCCAGCAGAGCCCCTAGCGGGGGGGGGGCAGATACGCAGTATTTT. This translates into CASRAPSGGGADTQYF.